This TCR beta chain was sequenced in a study of T cells in Graves' hyperthyroidism and ophthalmopathy. Whole-study context: Before treatment of any kind, peripheral blood was taken at initial diagnosis.

The V end lost 2 bases, the J end lost 2 bases, and 9 bases lay between the germline ends. The CDR3 is 14 residues long. Germline V gene lookup returns CDR1 MDHEN and CDR2 SYDVKM. General observations from the study: Within blood appeared most thyroid clonotypes that had expanded above 0.001.

Regions amplified from RNA transcripts were the TCR beta CDR3 regions. The HTBI primer set served for first-round RT-PCR of the TCR CDR3. MiXCR, run by TCRdb on the multiplex PCR reads, gives a single entry per CDR3 protein. In the table there are approximately 620,000 distinct CDR3 sequences, about 14% of which are singletons. At least ten counts were recorded for this clonotype. Its antigen is unidentified. The clonotype comes from a woman aged 25 to 39 with Graves' hyperthyroidism that later progressed to Graves' ophthalmopathy. The chain couples TRBV28 to TRBJ1-2; D is unresolved. The specimen was blood. The CDR3 loop reads CASSLRPPNYGYTF. The CDR3 DNA is TGTGCCAGCAGTTTACGCCCGCCGAACTATGGCTACACCTTC.